Given below is one T cell receptor beta chain in context. Its antigen is not identified. The V gene's germline CDR1 is MNHEY and CDR2 SVGAGI. The CDR3 totals 15 residues. Germline trimming cut 0 bases from V and 4 bases from J; bases unmatched to any gene: 3. At sampling all donors were nominally healthy, likely with unrecorded immune exposures. The sample belongs to a study of cytomegalovirus exposure and HLA in healthy donors. The PCR used 60 Vbeta and 13 Jbeta primers. The table came from immunoSEQ multiplex PCR; TCRdb's copy has only in-frame clones and leaves some out. The data contain roughly 200,000 clones, approximately 78% of them singletons. Study observations and caveats: Sequencing likely generated an artifact that appeared as a cluster of highly shared sequence variants. Cytomegalovirus-associated status was assigned to about 160 TCR beta chains.

Material for sequencing was PBMCs. This chain links TRBV6-5 with TRBJ2-5; 9 positions match TRBD1. The origin of this receptor is a woman in her 30s in good health and CMV-seropositive. The CDR3 here is CASSYSDRGGETQYF. The CDR3 DNA reads TGTGCCAGCAGTTACTCGGACAGGGGTGGAGAGACCCAGTACTTC.